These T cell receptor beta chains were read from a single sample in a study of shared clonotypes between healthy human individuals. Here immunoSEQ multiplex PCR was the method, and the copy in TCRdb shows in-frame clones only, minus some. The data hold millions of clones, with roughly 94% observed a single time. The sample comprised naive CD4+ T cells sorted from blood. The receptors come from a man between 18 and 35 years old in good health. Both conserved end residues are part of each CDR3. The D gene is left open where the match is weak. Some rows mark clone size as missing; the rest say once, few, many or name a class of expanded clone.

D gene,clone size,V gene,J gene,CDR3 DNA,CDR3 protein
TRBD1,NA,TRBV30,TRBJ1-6,TGTGCCTGGAGTGTACGAGCAGGGGGTAATTCACCCCTCCACTTT,CAWSVRAGGNSPLHF
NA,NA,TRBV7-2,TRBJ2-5,TGTGCCAGCAGTCGCCAGACCGGGACTCAAGAGACCCAGTACTTC,CASSRQTGTQETQYF
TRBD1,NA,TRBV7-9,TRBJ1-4,TGTGCCAGCATCGAATTCCAGGGACAGGTCCTTAGGGAAAAACTGTTTTTT,CASIEFQGQVLREKLFF
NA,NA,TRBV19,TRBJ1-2,TGTGCCAGTAGTATAATGGGGGAAACTAACTATGGCTACACCTTC,CASSIMGETNYGYTF
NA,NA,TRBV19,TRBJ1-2,TGTGCCAGTAGTATTTCAGTGAACTATGGCTACACCTTC,CASSISVNYGYTF
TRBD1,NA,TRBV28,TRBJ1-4,TGTGCCACGTATACCGGGACAGGGGTAGTGACTAATGAAAAACTGTTTTTT,CATYTGTGVVTNEKLFF
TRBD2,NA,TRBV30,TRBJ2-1,TGTGCCTGGAGCGCCGGGACTAGCGAGTACAATGAGCAGTTCTTC,CAWSAGTSEYNEQFF
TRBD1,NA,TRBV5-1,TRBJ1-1,TGCGCCAGCAGCCCCACGACAGGGGATCTTGGGGCTTTCTTT,CASSPTTGDLGAFF
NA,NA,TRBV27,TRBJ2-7,TGTGCCAGCAGTCCCCGCGGACAGAGCTCCTACGAGCAGTACTTC,CASSPRGQSSYEQYF
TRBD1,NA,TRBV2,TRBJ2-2,TGTGCCAGCAGTGGACAGGGGGGGTCGAACACCGGGGAGCTGTTTTTT,CASSGQGGSNTGELFF
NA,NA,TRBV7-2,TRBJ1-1,TGTGCCAGCAGCGCCCAGGGTATGAACACTGAAGCTTTCTTT,CASSAQGMNTEAFF
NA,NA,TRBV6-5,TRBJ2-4,TGTGCCAGCAGGACTGATTTTTTAGCCAAAAACATTCAGTACTTC,CASRTDFLAKNIQYF
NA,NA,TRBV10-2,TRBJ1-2,TGCGCCAGCACGGATAATTTTGTCTATGGCTACACCTTC,CASTDNFVYGYTF
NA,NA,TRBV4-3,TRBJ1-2,TGCGCCAGCAGCCCAGCAGGAGGGCTAAACTATGGCTACACCTTC,CASSPAGGLNYGYTF
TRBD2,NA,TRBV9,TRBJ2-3,TGTGCCAGCAGCGCAGGGACTAGCGGGGGGTATAGCACAGATACGCAGTATTTT,CASSAGTSGGYSTDTQYF
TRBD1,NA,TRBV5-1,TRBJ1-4,TGCGCCAGCAGGTCCACAGGGGCGGGTAATGAAAAACTGTTTTTT,CASRSTGAGNEKLFF
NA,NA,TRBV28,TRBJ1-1,TGTGCCAGCACCTGGGGGGGATTGAGCACTGAAGCTTTCTTT,CASTWGGLSTEAFF
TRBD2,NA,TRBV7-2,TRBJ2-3,TGTGCCAGCAGCATGACTAGCGGGAGGGGCACAGATACGCAGTATTTT,CASSMTSGRGTDTQYF
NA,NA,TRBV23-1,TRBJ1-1,TGCGCCAGCGGAAGCCAGGGTCGAGGCACCTGTGAAGCTTTCTTT,CASGSQGRGTCEAFF
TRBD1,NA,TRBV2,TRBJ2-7,TGTGCCAGCAGGTATAGGGGGCTGTTGGACGAGCAGTACTTC,CASRYRGLLDEQYF
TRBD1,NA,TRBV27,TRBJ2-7,TGTGCCAGCTCCGGGACAGGGGGATCCGGGCAGTACTTC,CASSGTGGSGQYF
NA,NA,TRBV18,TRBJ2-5,TGTGCCAGCTCACCATTACGTGAGACCCAGTACTTC,CASSPLRETQYF
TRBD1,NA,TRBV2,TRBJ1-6,TGTGCCAGCCTGGACAGGGTTAATTCACCCCTCCACTTT,CASLDRVNSPLHF
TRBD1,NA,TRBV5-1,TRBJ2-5,TGCGCCAGCAGCTTTTCCGGCGACAGGGACAACCAAGAGACCCAGTACTTC,CASSFSGDRDNQETQYF
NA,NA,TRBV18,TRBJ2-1,TGTGCCAGCTCACCTGGTATGTTGCTAAAAGACAATGAGCAGTTCTTC,CASSPGMLLKDNEQFF
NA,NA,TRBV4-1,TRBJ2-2,TGCGCCAGCAGCCGTCATAAGGGGGTGAACACCGGGGAGCTGTTTTTT,CASSRHKGVNTGELFF
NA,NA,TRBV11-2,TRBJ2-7,TGTGCCAGCAGCTTGGGGGGAGCCCCCCACGAGCAGTACTTC,CASSLGGAPHEQYF
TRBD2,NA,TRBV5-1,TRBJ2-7,TGCGCCAGCAGCGGGGGACTAGCGGGCACCTACGAGCAGTACTTC,CASSGGLAGTYEQYF
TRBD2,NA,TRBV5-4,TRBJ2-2,TGTGCCAGCAGCCCCCGGGGGGGCTATGTCACCGGGGAGCTGTTTTTT,CASSPRGGYVTGELFF
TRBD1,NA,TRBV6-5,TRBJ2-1,TGTGCCAGCAGTTCACTCGCGGGACAGGGGATCAATGAGCAGTTCTTC,CASSSLAGQGINEQFF
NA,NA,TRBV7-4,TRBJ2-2,TGTGCCAGCAGCCACCGGGGTAGTCTTACCGGGGAGCTGTTTTTT,CASSHRGSLTGELFF
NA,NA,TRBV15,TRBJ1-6,TGTGCCGCCGGGACCCTCAATTCACCCCTCCACTTT,CAAGTLNSPLHF
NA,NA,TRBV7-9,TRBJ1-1,TGTGCCAGCAGCTTAGATCAGGGGAGGAACACTGAAGCTTTCTTT,CASSLDQGRNTEAFF
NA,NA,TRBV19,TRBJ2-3,TGTGCCAGTAGTATCCACGCCGCGGCGGATACGCAGTATTTT,CASSIHAAADTQYF
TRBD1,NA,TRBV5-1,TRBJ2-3,TGCGCCAGCAGCTTGGGGGACAGCCCGCGCTTCGATACGCAGTATTTT,CASSLGDSPRFDTQYF
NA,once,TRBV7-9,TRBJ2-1,TGTGCCAGCAGCGCGGCCGGGTGGCAGGGAGGCTCCTACAATGAGCAGTTCTTC,CASSAAGWQGGSYNEQFF
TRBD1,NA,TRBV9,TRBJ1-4,TGTGCCAGCAGCCAGGGGGTCGGTGAAAAACTGTTTTTT,CASSQGVGEKLFF
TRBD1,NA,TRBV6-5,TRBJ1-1,TGTGCCAGCAGGGACAGGGTAGGAACTGAAGCTTTCTTT,CASRDRVGTEAFF
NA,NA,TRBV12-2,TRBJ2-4,TGTGCAAGTCGCTTTAGTTGGGGACTAGGTGAAAGCATTCAGTACTTC,CASRFSWGLGESIQYF